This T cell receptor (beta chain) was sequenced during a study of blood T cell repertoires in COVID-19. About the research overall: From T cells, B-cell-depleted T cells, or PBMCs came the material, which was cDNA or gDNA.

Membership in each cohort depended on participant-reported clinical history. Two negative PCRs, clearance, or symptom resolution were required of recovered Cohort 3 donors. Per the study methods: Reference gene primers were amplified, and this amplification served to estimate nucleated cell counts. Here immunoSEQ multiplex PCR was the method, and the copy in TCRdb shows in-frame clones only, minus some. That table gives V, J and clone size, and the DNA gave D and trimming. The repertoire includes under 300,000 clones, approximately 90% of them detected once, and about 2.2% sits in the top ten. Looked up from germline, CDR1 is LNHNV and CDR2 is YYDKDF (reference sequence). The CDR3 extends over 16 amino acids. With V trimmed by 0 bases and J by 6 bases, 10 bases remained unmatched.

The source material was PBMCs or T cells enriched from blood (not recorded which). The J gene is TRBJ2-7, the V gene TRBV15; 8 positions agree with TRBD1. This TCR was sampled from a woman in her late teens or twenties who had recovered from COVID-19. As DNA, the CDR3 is TGTGCCACCAGCAGAGATAGCACAGGGGGGTTTCGCGAGCAGTACTTC. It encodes CATSRDSTGGFREQYF.